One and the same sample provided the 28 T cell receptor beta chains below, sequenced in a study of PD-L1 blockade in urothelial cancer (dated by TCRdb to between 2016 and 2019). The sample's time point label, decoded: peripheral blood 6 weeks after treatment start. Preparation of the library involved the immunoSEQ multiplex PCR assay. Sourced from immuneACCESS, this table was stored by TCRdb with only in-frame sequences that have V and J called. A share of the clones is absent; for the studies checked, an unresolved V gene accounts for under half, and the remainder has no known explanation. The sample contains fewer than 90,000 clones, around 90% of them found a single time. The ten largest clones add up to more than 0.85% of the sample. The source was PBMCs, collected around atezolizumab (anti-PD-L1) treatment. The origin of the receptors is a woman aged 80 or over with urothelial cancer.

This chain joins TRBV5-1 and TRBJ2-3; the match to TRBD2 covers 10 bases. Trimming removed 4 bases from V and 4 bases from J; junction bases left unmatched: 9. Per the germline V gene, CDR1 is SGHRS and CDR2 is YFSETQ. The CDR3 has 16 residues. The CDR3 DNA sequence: TGCGCCAGCAGCCCAGCTAGCGGGAGTCTCGCAGATACGCAGTATTTT. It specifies CASSPASGSLADTQYF.

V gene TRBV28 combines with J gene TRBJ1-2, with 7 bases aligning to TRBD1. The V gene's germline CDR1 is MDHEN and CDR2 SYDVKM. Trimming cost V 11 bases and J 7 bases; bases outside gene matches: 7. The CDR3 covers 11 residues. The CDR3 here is CAEGRQGGYTF. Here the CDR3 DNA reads TGTGCCGAGGGCAGACAGGGTGGCTACACCTTC.

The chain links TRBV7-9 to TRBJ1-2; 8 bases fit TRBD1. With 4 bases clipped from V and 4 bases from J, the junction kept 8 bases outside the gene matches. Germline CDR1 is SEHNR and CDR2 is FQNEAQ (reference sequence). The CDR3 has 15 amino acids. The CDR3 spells CASSSETGEGYGYTF. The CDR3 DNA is TGTGCCAGCAGCTCGGAGACAGGGGAAGGCTATGGCTACACCTTC.

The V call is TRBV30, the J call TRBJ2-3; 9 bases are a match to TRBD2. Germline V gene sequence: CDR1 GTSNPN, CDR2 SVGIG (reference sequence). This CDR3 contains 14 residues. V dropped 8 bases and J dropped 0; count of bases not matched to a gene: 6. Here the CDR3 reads CARRLAASTDTQYF. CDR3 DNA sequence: TGTGCCCGCCGACTAGCGGCTAGCACAGATACGCAGTATTTT.

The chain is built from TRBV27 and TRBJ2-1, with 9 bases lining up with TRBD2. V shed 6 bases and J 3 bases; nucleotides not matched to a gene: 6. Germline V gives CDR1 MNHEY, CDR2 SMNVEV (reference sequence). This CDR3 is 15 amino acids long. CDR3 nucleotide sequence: TGTGCCAGCAGCCCCGGTAGCGGGAGCTACAATGAGCAGTTCTTC. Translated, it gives CASSPGSGSYNEQFF.

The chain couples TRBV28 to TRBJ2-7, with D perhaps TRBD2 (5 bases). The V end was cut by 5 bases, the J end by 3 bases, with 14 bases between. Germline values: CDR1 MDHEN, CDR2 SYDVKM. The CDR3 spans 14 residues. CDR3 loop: CASSPPGSNYEQYF. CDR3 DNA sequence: TGTGCCAGCAGTCCCCCGGGATCCAACTACGAGCAGTACTTC.

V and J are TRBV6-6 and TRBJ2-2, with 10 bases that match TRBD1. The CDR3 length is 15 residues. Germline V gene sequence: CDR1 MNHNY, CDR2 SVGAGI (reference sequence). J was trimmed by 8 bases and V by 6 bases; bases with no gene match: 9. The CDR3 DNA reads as TGTGCCAGCAGACCCGGGACAGGGGTCTTTGGGGAGCTGTTTTTT. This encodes CASRPGTGVFGELFF.

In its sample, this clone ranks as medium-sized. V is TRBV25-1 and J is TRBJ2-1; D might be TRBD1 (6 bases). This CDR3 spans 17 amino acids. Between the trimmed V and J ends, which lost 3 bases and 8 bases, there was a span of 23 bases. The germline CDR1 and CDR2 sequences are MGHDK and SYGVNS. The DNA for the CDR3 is TGTGCCAGCAGTGACGAAACACAGGGCACCCCTACGGATGAGCAGTTCTTC. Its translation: CASSDETQGTPTDEQFF. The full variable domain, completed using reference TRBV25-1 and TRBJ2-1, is EADIYQTPRYLVIGTGKKITLECSQTMGHDKMYWYQQDPGMELHLIHYSYGVNSTEKGDLSSESTVSRIRTEHFPLTLESARPSHTSQYLCASSDETQGTPTDEQFFGPGTRLTVL.

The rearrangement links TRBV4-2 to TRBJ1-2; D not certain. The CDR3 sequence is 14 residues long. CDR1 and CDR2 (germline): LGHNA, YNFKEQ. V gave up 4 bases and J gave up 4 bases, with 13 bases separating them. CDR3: CASSREGSGYGYTF. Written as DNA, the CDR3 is TGTGCCAGCAGCCGCGAGGGCTCAGGCTATGGCTACACCTTC.

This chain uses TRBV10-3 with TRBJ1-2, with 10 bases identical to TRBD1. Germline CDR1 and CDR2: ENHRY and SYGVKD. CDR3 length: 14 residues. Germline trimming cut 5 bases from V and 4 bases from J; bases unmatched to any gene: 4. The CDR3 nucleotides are TGTGCCATCAGTATGACAGGGGGCGCCTATGGCTACACCTTC. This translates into CAISMTGGAYGYTF.

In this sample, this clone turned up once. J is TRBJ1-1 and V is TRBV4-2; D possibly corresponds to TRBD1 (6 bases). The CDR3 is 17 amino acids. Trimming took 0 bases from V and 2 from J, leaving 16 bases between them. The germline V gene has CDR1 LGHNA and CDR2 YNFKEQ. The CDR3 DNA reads TGTGCCAGCAGCCAAGATCGGGACACTTGGGGAAACACTGAAGCTTTCTTT. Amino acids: CASSQDRDTWGNTEAFF.

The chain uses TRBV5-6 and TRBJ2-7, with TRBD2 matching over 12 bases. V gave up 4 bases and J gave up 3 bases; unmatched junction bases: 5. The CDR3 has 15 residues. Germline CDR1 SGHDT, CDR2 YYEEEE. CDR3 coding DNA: TGTGCCAGCAGCCCAACTAGCGGGAGGTTCTACGAGCAGTACTTC. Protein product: CASSPTSGRFYEQYF.

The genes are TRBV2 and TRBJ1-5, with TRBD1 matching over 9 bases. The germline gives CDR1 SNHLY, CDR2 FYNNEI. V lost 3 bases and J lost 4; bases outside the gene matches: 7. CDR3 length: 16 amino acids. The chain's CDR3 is CASSETGGTGNQPQHF. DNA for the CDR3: TGTGCCAGCAGTGAGACAGGTGGGACAGGGAATCAGCCCCAGCATTTT.

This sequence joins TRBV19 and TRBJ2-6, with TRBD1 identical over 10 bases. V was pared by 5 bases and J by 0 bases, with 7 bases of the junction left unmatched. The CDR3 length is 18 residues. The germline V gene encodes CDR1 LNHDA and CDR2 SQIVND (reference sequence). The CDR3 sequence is CASSFTGTGASGANVLTF. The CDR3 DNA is TGTGCCAGTAGTTTCACCGGGACAGGGGCCTCTGGGGCCAACGTCCTGACTTTC.

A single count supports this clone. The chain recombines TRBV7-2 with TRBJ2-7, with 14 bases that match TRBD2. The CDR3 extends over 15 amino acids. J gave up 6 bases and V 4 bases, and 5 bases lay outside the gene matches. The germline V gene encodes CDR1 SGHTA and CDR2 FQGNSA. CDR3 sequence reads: CASSSGLAGVTEQYF. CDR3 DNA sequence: TGTGCCAGCAGCTCGGGACTAGCGGGAGTCACCGAGCAGTACTTC.

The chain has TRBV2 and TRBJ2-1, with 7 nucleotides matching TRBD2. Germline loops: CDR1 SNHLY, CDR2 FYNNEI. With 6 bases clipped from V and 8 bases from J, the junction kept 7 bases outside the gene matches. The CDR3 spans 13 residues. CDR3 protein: CASREGLFDEQFF. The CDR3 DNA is TGTGCCAGCAGAGAGGGACTATTCGATGAGCAGTTCTTC. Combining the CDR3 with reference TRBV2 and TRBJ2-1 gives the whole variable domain EPEVTQTPSHQVTQMGQEVILRCVPISNHLYFYWYRQILGQKVEFLVSFYNNEISEKSEIFDDQFSVERPDGSNFTLKIRSTKLEDSAMYFCASREGLFDEQFFGPGTRLTVL.

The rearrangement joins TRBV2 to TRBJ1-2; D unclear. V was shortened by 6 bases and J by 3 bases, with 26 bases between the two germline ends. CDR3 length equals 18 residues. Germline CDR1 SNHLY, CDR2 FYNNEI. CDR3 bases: TGTGCCAGCAGCGGTCCCAACTCCCAAGGACGGCGGGACTATGGCTACACCTTC. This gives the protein CASSGPNSQGRRDYGYTF.

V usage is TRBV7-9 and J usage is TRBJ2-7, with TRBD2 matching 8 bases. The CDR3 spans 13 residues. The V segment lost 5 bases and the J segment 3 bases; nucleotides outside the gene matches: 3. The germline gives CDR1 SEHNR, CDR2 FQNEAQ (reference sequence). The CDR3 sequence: CASSKAGVYEQYF. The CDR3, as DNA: TGTGCCAGCAGCAAAGCGGGAGTCTACGAGCAGTACTTC.

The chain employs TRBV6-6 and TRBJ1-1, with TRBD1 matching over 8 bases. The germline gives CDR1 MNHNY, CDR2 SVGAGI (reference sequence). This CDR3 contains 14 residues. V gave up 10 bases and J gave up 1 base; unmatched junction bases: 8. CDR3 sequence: CATETGAQNTEAFF. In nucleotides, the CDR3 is TGTGCCACTGAGACAGGGGCCCAGAACACTGAAGCTTTCTTT.

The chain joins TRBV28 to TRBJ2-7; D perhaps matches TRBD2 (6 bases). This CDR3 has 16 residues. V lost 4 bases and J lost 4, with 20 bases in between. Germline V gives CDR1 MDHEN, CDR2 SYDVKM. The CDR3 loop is CASSSSPSASPYEQYF. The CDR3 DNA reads TGTGCCAGCAGTTCCTCTCCTAGCGCGAGCCCTTACGAGCAGTACTTC.

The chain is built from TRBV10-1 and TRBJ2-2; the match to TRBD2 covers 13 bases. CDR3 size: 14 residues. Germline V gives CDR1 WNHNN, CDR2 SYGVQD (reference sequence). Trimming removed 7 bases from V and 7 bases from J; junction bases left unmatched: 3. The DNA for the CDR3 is TGCGCCAGCAATGGACTAGCGGGAGTCGGGGAGCTGTTTTTT. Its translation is CASNGLAGVGELFF.

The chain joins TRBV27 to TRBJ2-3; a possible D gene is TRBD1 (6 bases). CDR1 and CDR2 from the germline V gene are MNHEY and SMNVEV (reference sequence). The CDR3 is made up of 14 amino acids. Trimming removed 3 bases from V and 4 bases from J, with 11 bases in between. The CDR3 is CASSLGAPSDTQYF. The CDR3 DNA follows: TGTGCCAGCAGTTTGGGGGCGCCTTCAGATACGCAGTATTTT.

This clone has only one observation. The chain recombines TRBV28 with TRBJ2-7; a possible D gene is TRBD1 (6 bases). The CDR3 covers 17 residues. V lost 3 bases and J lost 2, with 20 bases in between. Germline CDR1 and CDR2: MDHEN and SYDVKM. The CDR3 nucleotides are TGTGCCAGCAGTTTTGTTGGAAGGGGGATTATCACCTACGAGCAGTACTTC. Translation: CASSFVGRGIITYEQYF. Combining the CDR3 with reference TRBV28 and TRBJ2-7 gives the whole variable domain DVKVTQSSRYLVKRTGEKVFLECVQDMDHENMFWYRQDPGLGLRLIYFSYDVKMKEKGDIPEGYSVSREKKERFSLILESASTNQTSMYLCASSFVGRGIITYEQYFGPGTRLTVT.

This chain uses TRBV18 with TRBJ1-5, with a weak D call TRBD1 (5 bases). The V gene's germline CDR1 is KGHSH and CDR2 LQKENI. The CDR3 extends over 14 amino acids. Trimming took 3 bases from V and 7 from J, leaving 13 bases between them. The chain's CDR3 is CASSPIGEGQPQHF. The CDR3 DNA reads TGTGCCAGCTCACCGATTGGGGAGGGGCAGCCCCAGCATTTT. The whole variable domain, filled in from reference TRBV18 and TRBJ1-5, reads NAGVMQNPRHLVRRRGQEARLRCSPMKGHSHVYWYRQLPEEGLKFMVYLQKENIIDESGMPKERFSAEFPKEGPSILRIQQVVRGDSAAYFCASSPIGEGQPQHFGDGTRLSIL.

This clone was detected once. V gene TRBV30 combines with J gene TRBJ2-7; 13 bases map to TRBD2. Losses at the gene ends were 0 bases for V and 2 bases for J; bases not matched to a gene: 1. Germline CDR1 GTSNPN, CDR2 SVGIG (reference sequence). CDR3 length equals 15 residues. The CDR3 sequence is CAWSVLAGGPYEQYF. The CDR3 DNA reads TGTGCCTGGAGTGTACTAGCGGGAGGGCCCTACGAGCAGTACTTC.

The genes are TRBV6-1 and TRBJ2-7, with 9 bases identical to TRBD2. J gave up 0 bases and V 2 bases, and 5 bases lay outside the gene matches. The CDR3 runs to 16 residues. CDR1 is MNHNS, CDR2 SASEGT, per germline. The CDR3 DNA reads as TGTGCCAGCAGTGAACGGGCTAGCGGGGCCTCCTACGAGCAGTACTTC. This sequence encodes CASSERASGASYEQYF.

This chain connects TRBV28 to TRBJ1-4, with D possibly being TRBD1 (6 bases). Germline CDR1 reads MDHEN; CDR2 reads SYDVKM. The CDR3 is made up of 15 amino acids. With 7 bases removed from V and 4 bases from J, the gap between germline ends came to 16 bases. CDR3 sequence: CASNAGGARNEKLFF. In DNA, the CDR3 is TGTGCCAGCAACGCGGGGGGGGCCCGTAATGAAAAACTGTTTTTT.

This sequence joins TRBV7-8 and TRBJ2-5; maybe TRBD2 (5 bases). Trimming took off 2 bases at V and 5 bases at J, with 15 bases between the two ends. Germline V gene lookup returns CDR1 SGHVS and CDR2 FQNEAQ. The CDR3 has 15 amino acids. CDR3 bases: TGTGCCAGCAGCTTAAGACGGGAACTCGGGGAGACCCAGTACTTC. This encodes CASSLRRELGETQYF.